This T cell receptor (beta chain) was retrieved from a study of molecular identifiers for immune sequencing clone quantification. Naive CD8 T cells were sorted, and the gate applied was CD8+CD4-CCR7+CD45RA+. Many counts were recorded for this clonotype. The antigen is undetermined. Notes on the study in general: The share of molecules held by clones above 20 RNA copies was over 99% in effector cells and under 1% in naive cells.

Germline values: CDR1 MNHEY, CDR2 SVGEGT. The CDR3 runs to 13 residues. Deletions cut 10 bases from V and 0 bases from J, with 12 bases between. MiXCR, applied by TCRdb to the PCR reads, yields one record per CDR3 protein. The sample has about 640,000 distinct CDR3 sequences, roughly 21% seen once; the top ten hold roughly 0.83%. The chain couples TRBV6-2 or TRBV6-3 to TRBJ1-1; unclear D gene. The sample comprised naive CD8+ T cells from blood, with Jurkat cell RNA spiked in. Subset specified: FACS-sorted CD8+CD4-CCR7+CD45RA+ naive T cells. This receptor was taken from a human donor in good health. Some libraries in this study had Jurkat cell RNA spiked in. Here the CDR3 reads CATEVPMNTEAFF. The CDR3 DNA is TGTGCCACCGAAGTCCCAATGAACACTGAAGCTTTCTTT.